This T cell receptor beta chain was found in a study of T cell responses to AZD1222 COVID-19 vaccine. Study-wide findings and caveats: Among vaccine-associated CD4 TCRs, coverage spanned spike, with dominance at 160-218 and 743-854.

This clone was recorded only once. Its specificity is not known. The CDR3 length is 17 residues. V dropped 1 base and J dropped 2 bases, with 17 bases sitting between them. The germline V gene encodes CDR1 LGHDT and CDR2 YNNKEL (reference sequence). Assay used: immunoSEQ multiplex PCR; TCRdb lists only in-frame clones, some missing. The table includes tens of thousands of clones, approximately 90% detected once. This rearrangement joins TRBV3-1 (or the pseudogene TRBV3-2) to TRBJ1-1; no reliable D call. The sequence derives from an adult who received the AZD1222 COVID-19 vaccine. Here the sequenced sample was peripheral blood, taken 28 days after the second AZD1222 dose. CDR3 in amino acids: CASSQGRFWQLNTEAFF. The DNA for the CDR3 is TGTGCCAGCAGCCAAGGAAGGTTTTGGCAGCTCAACACTGAAGCTTTCTTT.